What follows is one TCR beta chain and its context. Antigen specificity is unknown. Amplification of TCR beta used genomic DNA extracted from peripheral blood. CDR1 is SGHDT and CDR2 is YYEEEE in the germline V gene. V was cut by 4 bases and J by 7 bases, with 21 bases left in between. The CDR3 has 16 residues. The data derive from a study of T cell repertoires in aging, cancer and after chemotherapy. Study-wide background: Repeat sampling of healthy donors over several months to years showed clear clonal overlap.

The study's findings and limits: The repertoire data cannot show anything about immunological memory following chemotherapy. In each cancer cohort, median generation probability increased across chemotherapy, suggesting thymic output rebounded.

A mixed TRB-A/B primer pool amplified rearranged TRB by multiplex touch-down PCR. TCRdb used MiXCR to reprocess the multiplex PCR reads, holding one entry per CDR3 protein. The sample contains several thousand distinct CDR3 sequences, 40% to 60% of which appear only once. The TCR sequence derives from a human donor in good health. Input material: blood. The genes are TRBV5-6 and TRBJ2-1, with D tentatively TRBD2 (6 bases). CDR3 DNA: TGTGCCAGCAGCCCACGTCGGGGGTACGGGAATAATGAGCAGTTCTTC. Translated, it gives CASSPRRGYGNNEQFF.